The rows below give T cell receptor beta chains drawn from one sample of a study of blood T cell repertoires in COVID-19. Clones were read by immunoSEQ multiplex PCR, and TCRdb kept only the in-frame ones, dropping some. This table has more than 65,000 clones, around 76% appearing once. The specimen sequenced was peripheral blood. Receptors originate from a woman aged 80 or older with active or convalescent COVID-19. Each CDR3 is given with its conserved first and last residue. The D gene is left open where the match is weak. Clone size is given for some rows only: seen once, a few or many times, or a class if the clone is expanded.

D | size | J | V | CDR3 | DNA
- | - | TRBJ2-5 | TRBV18 | CASSPPMSAETQYF | TGTGCCAGCTCACCGCCTATGTCCGCAGAGACCCAGTACTTC
- | - | TRBJ2-2 | TRBV14 | CASSPNERTGELFF | TGTGCCAGCAGCCCAAACGAGCGCACCGGGGAGCTGTTTTTT
- | - | TRBJ1-5 | TRBV5-6 | CASSLTGTGNNQPQHF | TGTGCCAGCAGTCTAACAGGCACAGGTAACAATCAGCCCCAGCATTTT
- | many | TRBJ1-6 | TRBV6-2/TRBV6-3 | CASSYSARSNSPLHF | TGTGCCAGCAGTTACTCTGCACGGTCTAATTCACCCCTCCACTTT
TRBD2 | - | TRBJ2-3 | TRBV6-2/TRBV6-3 | CASSHYLGGLFSTDTQYF | TGTGCCAGCAGTCACTACCTCGGGGGACTATTTAGCACAGATACGCAGTATTTT
TRBD2 | - | TRBJ2-1 | TRBV18 | CASSPLVLAGGPSYNEQFF | TGTGCCAGCTCACCCTTGGTACTAGCGGGGGGGCCGTCCTACAATGAGCAGTTCTTC
- | - | TRBJ1-1 | TRBV28 | CASSLSWGGNTEAFF | TGTGCCAGCAGTTTAAGTTGGGGGGGGAACACTGAAGCTTTCTTT
TRBD2 | few | TRBJ2-2 | TRBV6-5 | CASRREGWNTGELFF | TGTGCCAGCAGGCGGGAGGGTTGGAACACCGGGGAGCTGTTTTTT
TRBD1 | - | TRBJ1-6 | TRBV6-5 | CASSPTNRGDSPLHF | TGTGCCAGCAGCCCCACCAACAGGGGAGATTCACCCCTCCACTTT
- | - | TRBJ2-2 | TRBV27 | CASSPGVGLDTGELFF | TGTGCCAGCAGTCCTGGTGTGGGACTCGACACCGGGGAGCTGTTTTTT
- | - | TRBJ1-2 | TRBV28 | CASSLSDREGGYTF | TGTGCCAGCAGTTTATCGGACAGAGAGGGTGGCTACACCTTC
TRBD2 | - | TRBJ2-3 | TRBV12-5 | CASAGTSGGLSLPTDTQYF | TGTGCTAGTGCCGGGACTAGCGGGGGCCTTTCCCTACCCACAGATACGCAGTATTTT
- | - | TRBJ1-5 | TRBV30 | CAWSRAGTANNQPQHF | TGTGCCTGGAGTCGTGCGGGGACTGCCAACAATCAGCCCCAGCATTTT
- | - | TRBJ1-6 | TRBV4-3 | CASSQGGATPLHF | TGCGCCAGCAGCCAAGGGGGCGCGACACCCCTCCACTTT
TRBD1 | - | TRBJ1-2 | TRBV7-6 | CASSPRTGSGYGYTF | TGTGCCAGCAGCCCACGGACAGGGAGTGGGTATGGCTACACCTTC
- | - | TRBJ1-2 | TRBV7-2 | CASSLAQGSNYGYTF | TGTGCCAGCAGCTTAGCGCAGGGAAGTAACTATGGCTACACCTTC
- | once | TRBJ2-7 | TRBV10-2 | CASKEGQIYEQYF | TGCGCCAGCAAGGAGGGGCAAATCTACGAGCAGTACTTC